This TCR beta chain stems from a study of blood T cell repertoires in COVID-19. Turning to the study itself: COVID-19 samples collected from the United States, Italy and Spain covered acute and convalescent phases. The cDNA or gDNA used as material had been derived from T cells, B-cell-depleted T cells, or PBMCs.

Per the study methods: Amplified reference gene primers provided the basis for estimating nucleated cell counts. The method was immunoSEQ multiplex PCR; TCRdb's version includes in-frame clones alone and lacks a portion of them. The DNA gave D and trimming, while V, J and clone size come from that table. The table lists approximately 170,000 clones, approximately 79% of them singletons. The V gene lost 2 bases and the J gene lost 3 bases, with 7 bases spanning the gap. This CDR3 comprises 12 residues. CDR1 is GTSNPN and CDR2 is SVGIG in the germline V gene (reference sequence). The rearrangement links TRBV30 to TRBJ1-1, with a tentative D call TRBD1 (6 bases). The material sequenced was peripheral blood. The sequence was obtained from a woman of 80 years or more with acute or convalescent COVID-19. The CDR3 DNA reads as TGTGCCTGGAGTTGGACAGACACTGAAGCTTTCTTT. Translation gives CAWSWTDTEAFF.